The rows below give T cell receptor beta chains drawn from one sample of a study of vaccination effects on CD4 cells after COVID-19. These receptors have no known antigen. Data came from immunoSEQ multiplex PCR; TCRdb stores just in-frame clones and leaves some out. Of 55,000 or so clones in the sample, 75% to 85% are singletons; the top ten hold approximately 5%. The specimen comprised CD4+ T cells from PBMCs cultured with HIV peptides, sampled before COVID-19 vaccination. These receptors were collected from a human donor who had a prior SARS-CoV-2 infection. Each CDR3 is given with its conserved first and last residue. A D gene is named only where the DNA matches it firmly. Clone size, where shown, is once, few, many, or a class for clones that have expanded.

-	-	13	TRBV6-2/TRBV6-3	TRBJ2-7	TGTGCCAGCAGTTATTGCCTAGCGTGCGAGCAGTACTTC	CASSYCLACEQYF
TRBD1	-	15	TRBV2	TRBJ1-5	TGTGCCAGCGCGGGGGGACAGGGGAGTTGGCAGCCCCAGCATTTT	CASAGGQGSWQPQHF
-	-	13	TRBV27	TRBJ1-1	TGTGCCAGCAGTTTATCCAGGTACACTGAAGCTTTCTTT	CASSLSRYTEAFF
-	-	14	TRBV4-3	TRBJ1-5	TGCGCCAGCAGCCAAGATTGGGGGCGGGGGCCCCAGCATTTT	CASSQDWGRGPQHF
-	few	15	TRBV11-3	TRBJ2-3	TGTGCCAGCAGCTTAGGGCCTGAAAGCACAGATACGCAGTATTTT	CASSLGPESTDTQYF
TRBD1	once	16	TRBV5-5	TRBJ2-7	TGTGCCAGCAGCCCGCCTGGGGACAGGGGATATTTCGAGCAGTACTTC	CASSPPGDRGYFEQYF
-	-	15	TRBV7-2	TRBJ1-1	TGTGCCAGCAGCTTAGCACTGGGTGGGTCTGCTGAAGCTTTCTTT	CASSLALGGSAEAFF
-	-	15	TRBV19	TRBJ1-1	TGTGCCAGTAGTACCTCTTTCGCCGAGAACACTGAAGCTTTCTTT	CASSTSFAENTEAFF
-	-	15	TRBV5-1	TRBJ2-7	TGCGCCAGCAGCTGGGATAGGACAATCTCCTACGAGCAGTACTTC	CASSWDRTISYEQYF
TRBD2	-	18	TRBV6-2/TRBV6-3	TRBJ2-7	TGTGCCAGCAGTTCACCTAGCGGGAGGGCCCGAATCGCTTACGAGCAGTACTTC	CASSSPSGRARIAYEQYF
-	few	16	TRBV5-1	TRBJ2-3	TGCGCCAGCAGCTTGGCCTGGGGGGTTGCGACAGATACGCAGTATTTT	CASSLAWGVATDTQYF
-	-	17	TRBV15	TRBJ2-1	TGTGCCACCAGCAGAGGGAGACTAGGCGAATATTACAATGAGCAGTTCTTC	CATSRGRLGEYYNEQFF
-	-	16	TRBV27	TRBJ2-7	TGTGCCAGCAGTTTAACCCGGGACCCCCTGACTCACGAGCAGTACTTC	CASSLTRDPLTHEQYF
-	-	15	TRBV7-2	TRBJ1-1	TGTGCCAGCAGCTTACCCCCGGGTAGGGTCCCGGAAGCTTTCTTT	CASSLPPGRVPEAFF
-	-	16	TRBV11-1	TRBJ1-6	TGTGCCAGCAGCCGCAGGATGAGCTCCTATAATTCACCCCTCCACTTT	CASSRRMSSYNSPLHF
-	once	12	TRBV9	TRBJ1-2	TGTGCCAGCAGCGGCGGTGGGTATGGCTACACCTTC	CASSGGGYGYTF
TRBD1	-	14	TRBV6-6	TRBJ2-7	TGTGCCAGCAGGACCACAGGGGGGAAATACGAGCAGTACTTC	CASRTTGGKYEQYF
TRBD2	-	14	TRBV10-3	TRBJ2-3	TGTGCCATCAGCGGGACTAGCGGGGGGGATACGCAGTATTTT	CAISGTSGGDTQYF
TRBD2	-	14	TRBV6-6	TRBJ2-2	TGTGCCAGCAGTTCGGGACTAGTGCGCGGGGAGCTGTTTTTT	CASSSGLVRGELFF
TRBD1	-	12	TRBV2	TRBJ1-2	TGTGCCAGCAGTGGGACAGGGGATGGCTACACCTTC	CASSGTGDGYTF
-	-	14	TRBV3-1/TRBV3-2	TRBJ1-1	TGTGCCAGCAGCCAAGTGCAGCCCGTCACTGAAGCTTTCTTT	CASSQVQPVTEAFF
-	-	13	TRBV29-1	TRBJ2-1	TGCAGCGTTGATCCTAGTTCCTACAATGAGCAGTTCTTC	CSVDPSSYNEQFF
-	-	15	TRBV5-1	TRBJ2-1	TGCGCCAGCTCCCAGACTAGTTCCACCTACAATGAGCAGTTCTTC	CASSQTSSTYNEQFF
-	-	15	TRBV7-2	TRBJ2-4	TGTGCCAGCAGCTTAGATGGGGTGTTGCGGGGCATTCAGTACTTC	CASSLDGVLRGIQYF
-	few	15	TRBV4-2	TRBJ1-2	TGTGCCAGCAGCCAAGATTACGGGGCAGGATATGGCTACACCTTC	CASSQDYGAGYGYTF
TRBD1	-	15	TRBV24-1	TRBJ2-5	TGTGCCACCAGTGACGTGACAGGGGAAAGCGAGACCCAGTACTTC	CATSDVTGESETQYF
-	-	13	TRBV6-2/TRBV6-3	TRBJ2-1	TGTGCCAGCAGTTTCTCTCACCGGAATGAGCAGTTCTTC	CASSFSHRNEQFF